This T cell receptor (beta chain) came from a study of blood T cells in healthy people across ages. Notes on the study in general: TCR beta diversity per million T cells fell roughly linearly with age.

A second PCR of 7 to 11 cycles used a sample-barcoded 5' primer and a J-beta primer mix. Every cDNA molecule carried a tag from a template-switch adaptor bearing 12 random nucleotides. TCRdb re-called the 5' RACE reads with MiXCR, one entry per CDR3 protein. Of about 560,000 distinct CDR3 sequences in the sample, approximately 26% were seen once. The table lists this clonotype with a few counts. The antigen remains unidentified. Every sample gave at least 5 micrograms of total RNA when it was extracted. This CDR3 has 13 residues. Germline CDR1 reads SQVTM; CDR2 reads ANQGSEA. Trimming removed 8 bases at V and 1 base at J, with 12 bases between. In addition, the sample was reused for a study of T cells of mothers and their children. That paper adds: From each mother came over 9.5 million TCR beta CDR3 reads, and from each child came a few million.

The sample consisted of blood. The source is a boy younger than 10 in good health. This chain links TRBV29-1 with TRBJ1-3; maybe TRBD1 (5 bases). CDR3: CSTRTGSGNTIYF. CDR3 in DNA: TGCAGCACTCGAACAGGATCTGGAAACACCATATATTTT. The full variable domain, with the rest looked up from reference TRBV29-1 and TRBJ1-3, is SAVISQKPSRDICQRGTSLTIQCQVDSQVTMMFWYRQQPGQSLTLIATANQGSEATYESGFVIDKFPISRPNLTFSTLTVSNMSPEDSSIYLCSTRTGSGNTIYFGEGSWLTVV.